The rows below give T cell receptor beta chains drawn from one sample of a study of cytomegalovirus exposure and HLA in healthy donors. Here immunoSEQ multiplex PCR was the method, and the copy in TCRdb shows in-frame clones only, minus some. This sample has about 73,000 clones, with around 96% found just once. What was sequenced was PBMCs. Receptor source: a man aged 18 to 30 in good health and CMV-seronegative. Both conserved end residues are part of each CDR3. Fields, in order: CDR3 length, D gene, clone size, J gene, V gene, CDR3 DNA, CDR3 protein. A D gene is named only where the DNA matches it firmly. Clone size appears in some rows only: once, few, many, or a class for an expanded clone.

14,TRBD1,.,TRBJ1-4,TRBV28,TGTGCCAGCAGTTTAGACAGGGTGAGGGAAAAACTGTTTTTT,CASSLDRVREKLFF
15,.,once,TRBJ1-1,TRBV19,TGTGCCAGTAGTATAGGAGCAGGGATGAACACTGAAGCTTTCTTT,CASSIGAGMNTEAFF
14,.,.,TRBJ1-4,TRBV27,TGTGCCAGCAGAACGGGGGGGCTTGGGGAAAAACTGTTTTTT,CASRTGGLGEKLFF
15,.,once,TRBJ1-1,TRBV30,TGTGCCTGGAGTGGACTACAGGGATACAACACTGAAGCTTTCTTT,CAWSGLQGYNTEAFF
14,.,.,TRBJ1-1,TRBV27,TGTGCCAGCAGTTTATCGGACAGCAGCACTGAAGCTTTCTTT,CASSLSDSSTEAFF
17,TRBD1,.,TRBJ1-4,TRBV19,TGTGCCAGTAGTTGGGGGACAGTGATGGCAACTAATGAAAAACTGTTTTTT,CASSWGTVMATNEKLFF
14,.,.,TRBJ1-5,TRBV7-9,TGTGCCAGCAGCCGCAGGGATAGCAATCAGCCCCAGCATTTT,CASSRRDSNQPQHF
16,TRBD1,once,TRBJ2-3,TRBV9,TGTGCCAGCACCGGAACTGGGACAGGTAGCACAGATACGCAGTATTTT,CASTGTGTGSTDTQYF
15,.,.,TRBJ2-1,TRBV7-2,TGTGCCAGCAGCCTGGAAGCGGCGTACTACAATGAGCAGTTCTTC,CASSLEAAYYNEQFF
17,TRBD2,.,TRBJ2-3,TRBV11-3,TGTGCCAGCAGCTCGGGACTAGCGGGGGGGAGCACAGATACGCAGTATTTT,CASSSGLAGGSTDTQYF
13,.,.,TRBJ2-7,TRBV6-1,TGTGCCAGCAGCAGTGAGGGCTACTACGAGCAGTACTTC,CASSSEGYYEQYF
15,TRBD2,.,TRBJ2-3,TRBV18,TGTGCCAGCTCACCGCCCGGGACTACGAGGGATACGCAGTATTTT,CASSPPGTTRDTQYF
13,.,.,TRBJ1-2,TRBV28,TGTGCCAGCAGTCCGGGGGGAGGGCGCGGCTACACCTTC,CASSPGGGRGYTF
14,.,.,TRBJ1-5,TRBV27,TGTGCCAGCAGTTTATCTGCAGGGTGGGAGCCCCAGCATTTT,CASSLSAGWEPQHF
13,.,.,TRBJ2-7,TRBV10-3,TGTGCCATCAGTGAGTCGAAGGGGACTGAGCAGTACTTC,CAISESKGTEQYF
14,.,.,TRBJ1-3,TRBV7-2,TGTGCCAGCAGCTTAACAAGCTCTGGAAACACCATATATTTT,CASSLTSSGNTIYF
16,.,.,TRBJ2-3,TRBV7-8,TGTGCCAGCAGCTTACTCCCGCAGGGGAGCACAGATACGCAGTATTTT,CASSLLPQGSTDTQYF
17,TRBD2,.,TRBJ2-5,TRBV2,TGTGCCAGCAGTGACGGGGCTAGCGGGGGGGCCGGAGAGACCCAGTACTTC,CASSDGASGGAGETQYF
15,.,.,TRBJ2-7,TRBV4-2,TGTGCCAGCAGCCAAGAACAGGGTGTGGGGTACGAGCAGTACTTC,CASSQEQGVGYEQYF
14,.,.,TRBJ1-5,TRBV5-1,TGCGCCAGCCTGGGCAGGGGCAGCAATCAGCCCCAGCATTTT,CASLGRGSNQPQHF
14,.,.,TRBJ2-1,TRBV11-3,TGTGCCAGCAGCTTAGGGACTAACTACAATGAGCAGTTCTTC,CASSLGTNYNEQFF
13,TRBD1,.,TRBJ1-2,TRBV9,TGTGCCAGCAGCGCTGGACAGGGGGGCGGCTACACCTTC,CASSAGQGGGYTF